This entry describes one T cell receptor (beta chain). These data originate in a study of tumor and adjacent non-tumor tissue in lung cancer. This sample's RNA came from whole unsorted tissue. A modified ARM-PCR protocol with three rounds of nested PCR amplified TCRbeta. TCRdb reprocessed the multiplex PCR reads via MiXCR and lists one record per CDR3 protein. Among about 80,000 distinct CDR3 sequences listed, over 75% were seen once. Trimming left V 5 bases short and J 2 bases short, with 12 bases between. The length of the CDR3 is 14 residues. The chain links TRBV12-3 or TRBV12-4 to TRBJ2-5; D may be TRBD1 (6 bases). This clonotype was obtained from a woman aged 50 to 65 with non-small cell lung cancer. The sequencing sample was made of lung tumor tissue. The CDR3 region is CASSAGAIQETQYF. CDR3 nucleotides: TGTGCCAGCAGTGCAGGGGCTATTCAAGAGACCCAGTACTTC.